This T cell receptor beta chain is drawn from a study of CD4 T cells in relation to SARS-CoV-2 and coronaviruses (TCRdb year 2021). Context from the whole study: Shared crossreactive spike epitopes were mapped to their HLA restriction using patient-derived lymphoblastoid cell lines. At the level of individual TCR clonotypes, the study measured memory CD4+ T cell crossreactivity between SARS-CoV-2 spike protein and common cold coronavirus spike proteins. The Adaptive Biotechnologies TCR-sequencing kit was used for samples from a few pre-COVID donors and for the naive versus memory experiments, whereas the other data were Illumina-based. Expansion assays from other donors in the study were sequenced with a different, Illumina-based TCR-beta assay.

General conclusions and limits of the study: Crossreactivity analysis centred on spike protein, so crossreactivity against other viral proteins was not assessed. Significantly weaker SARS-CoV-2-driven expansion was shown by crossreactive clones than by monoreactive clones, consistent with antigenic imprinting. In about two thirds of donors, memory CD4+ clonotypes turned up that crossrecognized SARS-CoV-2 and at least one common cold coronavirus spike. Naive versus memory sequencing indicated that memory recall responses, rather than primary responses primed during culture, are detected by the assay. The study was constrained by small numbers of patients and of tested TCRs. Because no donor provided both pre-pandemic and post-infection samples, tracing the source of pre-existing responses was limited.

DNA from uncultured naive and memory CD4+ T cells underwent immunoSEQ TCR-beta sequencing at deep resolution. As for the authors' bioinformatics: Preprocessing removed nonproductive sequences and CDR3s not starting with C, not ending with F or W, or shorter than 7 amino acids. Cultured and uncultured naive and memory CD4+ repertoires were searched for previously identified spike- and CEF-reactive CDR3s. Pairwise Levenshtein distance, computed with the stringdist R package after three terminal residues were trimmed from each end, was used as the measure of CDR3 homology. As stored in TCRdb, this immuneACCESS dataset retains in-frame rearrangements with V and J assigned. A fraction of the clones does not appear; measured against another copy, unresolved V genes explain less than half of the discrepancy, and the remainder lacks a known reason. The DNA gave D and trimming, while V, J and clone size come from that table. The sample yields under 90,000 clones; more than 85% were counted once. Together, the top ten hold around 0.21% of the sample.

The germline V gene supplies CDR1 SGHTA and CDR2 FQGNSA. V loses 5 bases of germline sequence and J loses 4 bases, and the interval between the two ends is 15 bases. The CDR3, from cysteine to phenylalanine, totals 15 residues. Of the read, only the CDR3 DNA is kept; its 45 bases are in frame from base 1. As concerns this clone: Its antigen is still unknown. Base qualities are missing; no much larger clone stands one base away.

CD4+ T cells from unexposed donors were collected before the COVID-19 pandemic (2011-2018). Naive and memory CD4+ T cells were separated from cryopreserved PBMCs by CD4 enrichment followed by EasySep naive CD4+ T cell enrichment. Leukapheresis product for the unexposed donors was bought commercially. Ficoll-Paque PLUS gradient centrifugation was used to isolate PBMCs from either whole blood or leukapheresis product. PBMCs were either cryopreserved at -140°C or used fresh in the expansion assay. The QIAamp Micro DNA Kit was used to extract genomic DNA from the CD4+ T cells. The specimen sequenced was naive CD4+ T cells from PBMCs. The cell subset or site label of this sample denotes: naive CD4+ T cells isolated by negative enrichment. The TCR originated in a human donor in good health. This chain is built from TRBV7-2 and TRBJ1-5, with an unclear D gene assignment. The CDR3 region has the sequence CASSPHSWGNQPQHF. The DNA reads TGTGCCAGCAGCCCCCACTCCTGGGGTAATCAGCCCCAGCATTTT.